Sequencing of this T cell receptor beta chain was carried out in a study of CD8 T cells in Susac syndrome. The junction had 1 base not matched to a gene; V was cut back by 1 base and J by 8 bases. CDR3 length: 12 residues. Germline lookup yields CDR1 SEHNR and CDR2 FQNEAQ (reference sequence). The authors reverse transcribed roughly 0.5 to 1 ug RNA with random hexamers. Multiplex immunoSEQ PCR targeted 54 Vbeta and 13 Jbeta TCR beta segments. MiXCR was run by TCRdb on the immunoSEQ multiplex PCR reads, yielding one entry per CDR3 protein. The sample has fewer than 85,000 distinct CDR3 sequences, about 95% seen once. The authors sequenced TCR beta from blood CD8+ and CD4+ T cells. Purification of the CD8+ and CD4+ T cells relied on negative isolation, and TEMRA cells underwent FACS enrichment.

The chain links TRBV7-9 to TRBJ1-1; 7 nucleotides align to TRBD1. The specimen sequenced was CD8+ T cells from PBMCs. This TCR came from a human donor with multiple sclerosis. CDR3 in DNA: TGTGCCAGCAGCTTAGGGGACAGAGAAGCTTTCTTT. Translating gives CASSLGDREAFF.